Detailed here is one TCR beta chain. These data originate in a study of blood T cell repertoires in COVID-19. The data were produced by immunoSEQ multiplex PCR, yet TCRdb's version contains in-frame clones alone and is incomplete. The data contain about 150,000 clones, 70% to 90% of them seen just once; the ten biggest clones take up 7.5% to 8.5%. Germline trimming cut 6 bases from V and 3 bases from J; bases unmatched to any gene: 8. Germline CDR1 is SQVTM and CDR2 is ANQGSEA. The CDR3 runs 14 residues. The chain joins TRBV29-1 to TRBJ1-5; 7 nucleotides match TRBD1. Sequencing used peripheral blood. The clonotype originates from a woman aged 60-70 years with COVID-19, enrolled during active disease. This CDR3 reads CSVSGTVPNQPQHF. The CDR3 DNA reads TGCAGCGTCTCCGGGACAGTGCCCAATCAGCCCCAGCATTTT. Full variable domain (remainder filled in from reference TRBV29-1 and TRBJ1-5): SAVISQKPSRDICQRGTSLTIQCQVDSQVTMMFWYRQQPGQSLTLIATANQGSEATYESGFVIDKFPISRPNLTFSTLTVSNMSPEDSSIYLCSVSGTVPNQPQHFGDGTRLSIL.